This is a list of T cell receptor beta chains from one sample in a study of T-cell memory formation after mild COVID-19. TCRdb reprocessed the 5' RACE reads with MiXCR, giving one entry per CDR3 protein. The sample includes 300,000 to 400,000 distinct CDR3 sequences, roughly 15% seen only once; the top ten take approximately 20%. The sample comprised PBMCs or a T cell subset sorted from them (not recorded which). The origin of the receptors is a man between 18 and 35 years old who had mild COVID-19 (a few samples of this study predate the infection). Cell type and time point are not known. CDR3s include the opening cysteine and the closing phenylalanine or tryptophan. Each record gives: J gene, V gene, D gene, clone size, CDR3 protein, CDR3 DNA. The D gene is left open where the match is weak. The size of a clone is reported for some rows only, either as once, few or many, or as a class for expanded clones.

j_call: TRBJ2-1; v_call: TRBV9; d_call: TRBD1; clone_size: few; cdr3_aa: CASSVWGQGYDEQFF; cdr3_nt: TGTGCCAGCAGCGTGTGGGGACAGGGTTACGATGAGCAGTTCTTC
j_call: TRBJ2-1; v_call: TRBV11-2; d_call: -; clone_size: -; cdr3_aa: CASSKGMGNEQFF; cdr3_nt: TGTGCCAGCAGTAAGGGTATGGGGAATGAGCAGTTCTTC
j_call: TRBJ1-2; v_call: TRBV20-1; d_call: -; clone_size: many; cdr3_aa: CSADRGANGYTF; cdr3_nt: TGCAGTGCCGATAGGGGCGCGAATGGCTACACCTTC
j_call: TRBJ2-1; v_call: TRBV10-3; d_call: -; clone_size: -; cdr3_aa: CAISWGASIDEQFF; cdr3_nt: TGTGCCATCTCTTGGGGGGCTTCGATCGATGAGCAGTTCTTC
j_call: TRBJ1-1; v_call: TRBV5-1; d_call: TRBD1; clone_size: few; cdr3_aa: CASSFPGQAGTEAFF; cdr3_nt: TGCGCCAGCAGCTTCCCTGGACAGGCGGGCACTGAAGCTTTCTTT
j_call: TRBJ2-5; v_call: TRBV5-1; d_call: -; clone_size: few; cdr3_aa: CASRRLEEGETQYF; cdr3_nt: TGCGCCAGCAGGAGACTAGAAGAGGGAGAGACCCAGTACTTC
j_call: TRBJ2-5; v_call: TRBV5-1; d_call: -; clone_size: few; cdr3_aa: CASTNVGQETQYF; cdr3_nt: TGCGCCAGCACCAACGTGGGGCAAGAGACCCAGTACTTC
j_call: TRBJ2-2; v_call: TRBV11-1; d_call: TRBD2; clone_size: -; cdr3_aa: CASSFRLAGGRGELFF; cdr3_nt: TGTGCCAGCAGCTTCCGACTAGCGGGGGGTCGTGGGGAGCTGTTTTTT
j_call: TRBJ1-2; v_call: TRBV9; d_call: -; clone_size: -; cdr3_aa: CASSPATNYGYTF; cdr3_nt: TGTGCCAGCAGCCCCGCGACTAACTATGGCTACACCTTC
j_call: TRBJ1-3; v_call: TRBV4-1; d_call: -; clone_size: -; cdr3_aa: CASSQPKGDSGNTIYF; cdr3_nt: TGCGCCAGCAGCCAACCAAAGGGGGACTCTGGAAACACCATATATTTT
j_call: TRBJ1-2; v_call: TRBV6-2/TRBV6-3; d_call: -; clone_size: -; cdr3_aa: CASSYSTYLAVYGYTF; cdr3_nt: TGTGCCAGCAGTTACTCTACTTATCTGGCTGTCTATGGCTACACCTTC
j_call: TRBJ1-1; v_call: TRBV14; d_call: TRBD1; clone_size: -; cdr3_aa: CASGGQPNTEAFF; cdr3_nt: TGTGCCAGCGGGGGACAGCCGAACACTGAAGCTTTCTTT
j_call: TRBJ2-1; v_call: TRBV7-3; d_call: -; clone_size: -; cdr3_aa: CASSLIVGDTANEQFF; cdr3_nt: TGTGCCAGCAGCTTAATAGTAGGGGACACGGCCAATGAGCAGTTCTTC
j_call: TRBJ1-1; v_call: TRBV4-3; d_call: -; clone_size: -; cdr3_aa: CASSQVRGTEAFF; cdr3_nt: TGCGCCAGCAGCCAAGTTAGGGGCACTGAAGCTTTCTTT
j_call: TRBJ1-2; v_call: TRBV7-2; d_call: -; clone_size: -; cdr3_aa: CASSPMDRGGYTF; cdr3_nt: TGTGCCAGCAGCCCAATGGATCGAGGTGGCTACACCTTC
j_call: TRBJ1-6; v_call: TRBV4-3; d_call: TRBD1; clone_size: -; cdr3_aa: CASSQGSGGGSPLHF; cdr3_nt: TGCGCCAGCAGCCAAGGATCAGGGGGCGGTTCACCCCTCCACTTT
j_call: TRBJ2-3; v_call: TRBV14; d_call: -; clone_size: few; cdr3_aa: CASSQDLGLTDTQYF; cdr3_nt: TGTGCCAGCAGCCAAGATCTGGGGCTCACAGATACGCAGTATTTT
j_call: TRBJ2-1; v_call: TRBV5-1; d_call: -; clone_size: few; cdr3_aa: CASSSQGFADEQFF; cdr3_nt: TGCGCCAGCAGCTCACAGGGCTTCGCTGATGAGCAGTTCTTC
j_call: TRBJ1-4; v_call: TRBV7-9; d_call: -; clone_size: few; cdr3_aa: CASSIRTRRVANEKLFF; cdr3_nt: TGTGCCAGCTCGATACGGACACGGAGGGTGGCTAATGAAAAACTGTTTTTT
j_call: TRBJ2-7; v_call: TRBV25-1; d_call: -; clone_size: -; cdr3_aa: CASSDFTGGGRKQYF; cdr3_nt: TGTGCCAGCAGTGACTTCACAGGGGGCGGGAGGAAGCAGTACTTC
j_call: TRBJ1-2; v_call: TRBV3-1; d_call: -; clone_size: few; cdr3_aa: CASSQSTVGYTF; cdr3_nt: TGTGCCAGCAGCCAATCAACGGTGGGCTACACCTTC
j_call: TRBJ1-1; v_call: TRBV9; d_call: -; clone_size: -; cdr3_aa: CASSVVSGSEAFF; cdr3_nt: TGTGCCAGCAGCGTAGTGTCAGGCTCTGAAGCTTTCTTT
j_call: TRBJ2-3; v_call: TRBV7-9; d_call: TRBD2; clone_size: few; cdr3_aa: CASSPTSGTITDTQYF; cdr3_nt: TGTGCCAGCAGCCCAACTAGCGGAACGATCACAGATACGCAGTATTTT
j_call: TRBJ2-3; v_call: TRBV7-9; d_call: TRBD2; clone_size: -; cdr3_aa: CASSPRGGLARTDTQYF; cdr3_nt: TGTGCCAGCAGCCCTAGGGGGGGACTAGCTCGTACAGATACGCAGTATTTT
j_call: TRBJ2-1; v_call: TRBV20-1; d_call: TRBD2; clone_size: many; cdr3_aa: CSAREASGSSYNEQFF; cdr3_nt: TGCAGTGCTAGAGAGGCTAGCGGCAGCTCCTACAATGAGCAGTTCTTC
j_call: TRBJ1-1; v_call: TRBV18; d_call: TRBD1; clone_size: many; cdr3_aa: CASSAGTDNTEAFF; cdr3_nt: TGTGCCAGCTCAGCCGGGACAGATAACACTGAAGCTTTCTTT
j_call: TRBJ2-2; v_call: TRBV5-1; d_call: TRBD1; clone_size: few; cdr3_aa: CASSEGQGAQGELFF; cdr3_nt: TGCGCCAGCAGCGAGGGACAGGGGGCGCAGGGGGAGCTGTTTTTT
j_call: TRBJ2-2; v_call: TRBV7-2; d_call: -; clone_size: many; cdr3_aa: CASSPKGPENTGELFF; cdr3_nt: TGTGCCAGCAGCCCTAAAGGGCCAGAGAACACCGGGGAGCTGTTTTTT
j_call: TRBJ1-6; v_call: TRBV4-3; d_call: TRBD1; clone_size: many; cdr3_aa: CASSQDRAGGSPLHF; cdr3_nt: TGCGCCAGCAGCCAAGATAGGGCAGGGGGTTCACCCCTCCACTTT
j_call: TRBJ2-1; v_call: TRBV7-8; d_call: TRBD2; clone_size: -; cdr3_aa: CAGGLSSYNEQFF; cdr3_nt: TGTGCCGGGGGACTATCGTCCTACAATGAGCAGTTCTTC
j_call: TRBJ2-4; v_call: TRBV6-2/TRBV6-3; d_call: -; clone_size: few; cdr3_aa: CASSPDQNIQYF; cdr3_nt: TGTGCCAGCAGTCCAGACCAAAACATTCAGTACTTC
j_call: TRBJ2-1; v_call: TRBV6-2/TRBV6-3; d_call: TRBD1; clone_size: -; cdr3_aa: CASSYSTGTGGNEQFF; cdr3_nt: TGTGCCAGCAGTTACTCGACGGGGACAGGGGGCAATGAGCAGTTCTTC
j_call: TRBJ1-2; v_call: TRBV12-3/TRBV12-4; d_call: -; clone_size: few; cdr3_aa: CASRAPGPRLRNYGYTF; cdr3_nt: TGTGCCAGCAGAGCCCCGGGGCCGCGTCTTCGAAATTATGGCTACACCTTC
j_call: TRBJ2-1; v_call: TRBV19; d_call: TRBD2; clone_size: -; cdr3_aa: CASTPGTSGGRFF; cdr3_nt: TGTGCCAGTACCCCTGGGACTAGCGGGGGTCGATTCTTC
j_call: TRBJ1-5; v_call: TRBV20-1; d_call: -; clone_size: -; cdr3_aa: CSAKRIINQPQHF; cdr3_nt: TGCAGTGCCAAGCGCATTATCAATCAGCCCCAGCATTTT
j_call: TRBJ1-5; v_call: TRBV4-3; d_call: TRBD1; clone_size: -; cdr3_aa: CASSQDGQGSQPQHF; cdr3_nt: TGCGCCAGCAGCCAAGACGGACAGGGCAGCCAGCCCCAGCATTTT
j_call: TRBJ1-2; v_call: TRBV4-1; d_call: -; clone_size: few; cdr3_aa: CASSQVRRGYTF; cdr3_nt: TGCGCCAGCAGCCAAGTGCGCCGGGGCTACACCTTC
j_call: TRBJ1-3; v_call: TRBV5-1; d_call: -; clone_size: few; cdr3_aa: CASSFGGSTGNTIYF; cdr3_nt: TGCGCCAGCAGCTTCGGTGGGTCTACTGGAAACACCATATATTTT
j_call: TRBJ1-2; v_call: TRBV9; d_call: -; clone_size: -; cdr3_aa: CASTQGGDDYGYTF; cdr3_nt: TGTGCCAGCACCCAAGGGGGGGATGACTATGGCTACACCTTC